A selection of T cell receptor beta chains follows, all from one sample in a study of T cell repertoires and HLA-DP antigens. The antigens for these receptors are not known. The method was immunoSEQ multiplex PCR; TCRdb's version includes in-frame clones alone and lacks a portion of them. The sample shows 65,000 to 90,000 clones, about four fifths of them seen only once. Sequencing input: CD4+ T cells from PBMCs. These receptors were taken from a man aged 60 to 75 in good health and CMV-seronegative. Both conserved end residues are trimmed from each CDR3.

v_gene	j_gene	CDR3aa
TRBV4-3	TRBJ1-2	ASSRDRDTIYGYT
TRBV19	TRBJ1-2	ASKDSNYGYT
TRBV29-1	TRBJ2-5	SVGLAGGQTQY
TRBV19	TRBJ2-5	ASSTSGGAETQY
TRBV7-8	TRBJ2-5	ATVQRLTSGGQETQY
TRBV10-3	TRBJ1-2	AISESGGTGGVDGYT
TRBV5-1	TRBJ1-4	ASSLLGDNEKLF
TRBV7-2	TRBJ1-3	ASSRPNPGAGNTIY
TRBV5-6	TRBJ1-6	ASSGTGPSSYNSPLH
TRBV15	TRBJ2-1	ATSRDRDKNEQF
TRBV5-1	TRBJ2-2	ASSPQAGGVDTGELF
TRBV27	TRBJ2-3	ASSRTLAGEGTDTQY
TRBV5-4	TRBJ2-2	ASSLGGDTGELF
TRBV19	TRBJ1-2	ASSMASLANYGYT
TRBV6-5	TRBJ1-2	ASRLLGQGNYGYT
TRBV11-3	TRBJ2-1	ASSVAGTGGFNEQF
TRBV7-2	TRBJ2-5	ASSLGPQGRETQY
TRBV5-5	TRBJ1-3	ASSLAAAAGNTIY
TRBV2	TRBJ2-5	ASSGQGGETQY
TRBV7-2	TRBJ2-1	ASNPILFGGTDEQF
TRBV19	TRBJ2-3	ASSTTVTDTQY
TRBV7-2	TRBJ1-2	ASSLGADSNYGYT
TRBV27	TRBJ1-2	ASSLKKAPNYGYT
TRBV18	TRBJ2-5	ASSPGQMASGETQY
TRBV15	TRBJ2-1	ATSINSGDNEQF
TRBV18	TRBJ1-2	ASSGPDLNYGYT
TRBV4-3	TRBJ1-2	ASSQEAGGWGYT
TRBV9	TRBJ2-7	ASSVDADSYEQY
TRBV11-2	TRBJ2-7	ASSSLAGGYEQY
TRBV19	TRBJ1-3	ASSIIGNTIY
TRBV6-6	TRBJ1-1	ASRRDTEAF
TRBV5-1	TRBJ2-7	ASSLGVDGGGGQY
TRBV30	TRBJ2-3	AWSVGGAGTDTQY
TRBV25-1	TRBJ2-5	ASSGLVGTGDETQY
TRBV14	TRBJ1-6	ASSHLDSFSPLH
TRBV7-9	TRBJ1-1	ASSLTGGYTEAF
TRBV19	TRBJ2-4	ASSIEAGVNIQY
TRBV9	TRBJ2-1	ASSLTVLGEQF
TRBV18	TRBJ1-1	ASSPIGQLNTEAF
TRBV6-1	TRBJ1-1	ASRTTGKAEAF
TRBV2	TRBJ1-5	ASRETGDVQPQH
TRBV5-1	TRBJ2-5	ASSLVGWEYQETQY
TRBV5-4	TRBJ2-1	ASSPRQGSSYNEQF
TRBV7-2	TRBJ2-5	ASSRSGGKETQY
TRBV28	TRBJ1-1	ASSWDSGIEAF